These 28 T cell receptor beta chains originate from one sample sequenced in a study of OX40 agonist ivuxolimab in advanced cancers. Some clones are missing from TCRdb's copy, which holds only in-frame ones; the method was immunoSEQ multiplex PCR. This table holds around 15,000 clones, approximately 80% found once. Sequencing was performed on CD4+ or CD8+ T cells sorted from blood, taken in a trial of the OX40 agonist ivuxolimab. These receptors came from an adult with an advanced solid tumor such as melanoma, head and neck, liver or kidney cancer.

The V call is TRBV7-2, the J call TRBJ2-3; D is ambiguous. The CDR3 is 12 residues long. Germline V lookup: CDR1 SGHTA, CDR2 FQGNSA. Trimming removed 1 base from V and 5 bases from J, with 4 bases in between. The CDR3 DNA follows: TGTGCCAGCAGCTTAGGTAGAGATACGCAGTATTTT. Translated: CASSLGRDTQYF.

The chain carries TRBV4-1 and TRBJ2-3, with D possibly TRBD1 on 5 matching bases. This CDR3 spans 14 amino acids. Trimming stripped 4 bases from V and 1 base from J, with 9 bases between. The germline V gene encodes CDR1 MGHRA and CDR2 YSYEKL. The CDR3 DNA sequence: TGCGCCAGCAGCCTTTTCAGGGGCACAGATACGCAGTATTTT. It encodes CASSLFRGTDTQYF.

In nucleotides, the CDR3 is TGTGCCAGCACAAAAGCGGGACAGCGACACAATGAGCAGTTCTTC. This codes for CASTKAGQRHNEQFF. The chain is built from TRBV27 and TRBJ2-1; perhaps D is TRBD1 or TRBD2 (7 bases each). CDR1 is MNHEY, CDR2 SMNVEV, per germline (reference sequence). V lost 7 bases and J 5 bases, leaving 18 bases between the germline ends. There are 15 residues in the CDR3.

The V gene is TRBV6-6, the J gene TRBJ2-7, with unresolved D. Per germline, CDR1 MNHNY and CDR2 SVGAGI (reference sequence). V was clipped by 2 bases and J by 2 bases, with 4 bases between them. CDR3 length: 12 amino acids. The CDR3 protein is CASSYPPYEQYF. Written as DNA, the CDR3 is TGTGCCAGCAGTTACCCCCCCTACGAGCAGTACTTC.

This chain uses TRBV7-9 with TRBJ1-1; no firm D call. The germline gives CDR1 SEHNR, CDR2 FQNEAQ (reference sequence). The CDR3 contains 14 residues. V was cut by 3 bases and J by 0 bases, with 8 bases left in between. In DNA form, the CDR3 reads TGTGCCAGCAGCTTTCGAGACCTGAACACTGAAGCTTTCTTT. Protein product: CASSFRDLNTEAFF.

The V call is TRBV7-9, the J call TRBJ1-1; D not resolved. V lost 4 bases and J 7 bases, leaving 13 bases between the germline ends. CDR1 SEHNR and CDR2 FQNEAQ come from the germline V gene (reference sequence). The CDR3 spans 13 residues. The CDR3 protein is CASSSDPRNEAFF. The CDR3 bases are TGTGCCAGCAGCTCAGATCCCCGAAATGAAGCTTTCTTT.

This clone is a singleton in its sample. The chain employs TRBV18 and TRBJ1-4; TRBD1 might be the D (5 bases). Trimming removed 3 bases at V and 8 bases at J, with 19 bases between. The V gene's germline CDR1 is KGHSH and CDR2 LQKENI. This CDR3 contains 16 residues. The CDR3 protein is CASSPRGDQGREKLFF. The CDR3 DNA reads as TGTGCCAGCTCACCTAGGGGCGACCAGGGCAGGGAAAAACTGTTTTTT.

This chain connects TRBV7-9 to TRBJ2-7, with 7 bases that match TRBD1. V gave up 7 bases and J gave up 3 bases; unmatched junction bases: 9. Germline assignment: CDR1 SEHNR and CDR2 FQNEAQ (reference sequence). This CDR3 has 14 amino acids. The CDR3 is CASTTGTALYEQYF. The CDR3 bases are TGTGCCAGCACCACCGGGACAGCCCTCTACGAGCAGTACTTC.

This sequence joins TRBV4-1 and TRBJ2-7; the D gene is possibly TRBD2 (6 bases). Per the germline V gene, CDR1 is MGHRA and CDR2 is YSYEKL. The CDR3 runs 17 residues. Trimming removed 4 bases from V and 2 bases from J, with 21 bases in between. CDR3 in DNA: TGCGCCAGCAGCCCCTTCCTCTCTAGCGCGATCGCCTACGAGCAGTACTTC. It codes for CASSPFLSSAIAYEQYF.

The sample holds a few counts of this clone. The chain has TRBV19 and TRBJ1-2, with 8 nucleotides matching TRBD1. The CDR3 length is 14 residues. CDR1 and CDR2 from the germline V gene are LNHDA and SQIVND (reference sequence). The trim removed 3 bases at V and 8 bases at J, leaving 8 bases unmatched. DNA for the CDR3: TGTGCCAGTAGTATGACAGGGGTTGGTGGGGGCTACACCTTC. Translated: CASSMTGVGGGYTF.

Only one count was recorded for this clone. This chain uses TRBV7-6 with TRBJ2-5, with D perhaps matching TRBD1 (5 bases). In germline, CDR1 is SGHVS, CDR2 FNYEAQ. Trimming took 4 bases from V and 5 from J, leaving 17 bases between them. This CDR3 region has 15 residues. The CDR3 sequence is CASSSEKGLRETQYF. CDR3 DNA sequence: TGTGCCAGCAGCTCCGAGAAGGGGCTGCGGGAGACCCAGTACTTC.

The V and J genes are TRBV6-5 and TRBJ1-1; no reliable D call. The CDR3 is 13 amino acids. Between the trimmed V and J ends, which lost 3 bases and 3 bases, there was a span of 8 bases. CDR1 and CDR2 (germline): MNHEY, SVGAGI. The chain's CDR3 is CASSYGLDTEAFF. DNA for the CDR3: TGTGCCAGCAGTTATGGGCTGGACACTGAAGCTTTCTTT.

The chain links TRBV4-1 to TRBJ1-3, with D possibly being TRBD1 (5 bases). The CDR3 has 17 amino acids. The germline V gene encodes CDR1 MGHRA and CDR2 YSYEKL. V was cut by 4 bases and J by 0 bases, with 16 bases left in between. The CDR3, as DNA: TGCGCCAGCAGCCCAGGAGGGGTCGCGGCCTCTGGAAACACCATATATTTT. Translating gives CASSPGGVAASGNTIYF.

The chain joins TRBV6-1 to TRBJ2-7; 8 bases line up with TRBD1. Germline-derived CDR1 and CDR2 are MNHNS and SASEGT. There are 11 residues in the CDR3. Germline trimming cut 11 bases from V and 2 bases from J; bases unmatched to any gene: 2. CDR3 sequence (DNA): TGTGCCGGGGGACAGGCCTACGAGCAGTACTTC. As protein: CAGGQAYEQYF.

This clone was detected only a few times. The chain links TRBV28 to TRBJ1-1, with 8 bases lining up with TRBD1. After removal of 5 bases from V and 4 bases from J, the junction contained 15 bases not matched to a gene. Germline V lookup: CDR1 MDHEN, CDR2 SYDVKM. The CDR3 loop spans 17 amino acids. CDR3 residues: CASSPILIGQGGTEAFF. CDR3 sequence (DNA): TGTGCCAGCAGTCCGATCCTAATCGGACAGGGAGGCACTGAAGCTTTCTTT.

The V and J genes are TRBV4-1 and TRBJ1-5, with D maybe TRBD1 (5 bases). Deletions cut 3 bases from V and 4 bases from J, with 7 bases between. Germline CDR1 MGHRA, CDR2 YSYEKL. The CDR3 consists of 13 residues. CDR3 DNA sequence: TGCGCCAGCAGCCAGGGGCCTAATCAGCCCCAGCATTTT. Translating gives CASSQGPNQPQHF.

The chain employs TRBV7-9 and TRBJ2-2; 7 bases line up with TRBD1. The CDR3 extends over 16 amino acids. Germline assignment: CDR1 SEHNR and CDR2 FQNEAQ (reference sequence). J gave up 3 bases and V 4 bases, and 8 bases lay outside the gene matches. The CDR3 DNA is TGTGCCAGCAGCTCACCCACAGGGGAGCACACCGGGGAGCTGTTTTTT. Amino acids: CASSSPTGEHTGELFF.

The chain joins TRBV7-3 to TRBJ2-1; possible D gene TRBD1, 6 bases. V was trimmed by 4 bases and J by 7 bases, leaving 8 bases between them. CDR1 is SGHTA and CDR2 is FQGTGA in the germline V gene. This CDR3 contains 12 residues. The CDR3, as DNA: TGTGCCAGCAGCTCCCAGGGGAATGAGCAGTTCTTC. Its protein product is CASSSQGNEQFF.

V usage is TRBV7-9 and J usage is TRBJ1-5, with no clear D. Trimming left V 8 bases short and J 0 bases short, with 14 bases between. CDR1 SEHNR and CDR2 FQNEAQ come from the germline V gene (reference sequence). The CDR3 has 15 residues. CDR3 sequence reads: CASQDRPYSNQPQHF. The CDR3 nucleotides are TGTGCCAGCCAGGACCGGCCTTATAGCAATCAGCCCCAGCATTTT.

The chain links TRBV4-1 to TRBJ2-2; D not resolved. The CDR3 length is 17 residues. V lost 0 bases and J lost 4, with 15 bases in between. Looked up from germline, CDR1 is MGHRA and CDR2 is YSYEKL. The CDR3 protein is CASSQDVWGYATGELFF. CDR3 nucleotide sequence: TGCGCCAGCAGCCAAGATGTTTGGGGATACGCCACCGGGGAGCTGTTTTTT.

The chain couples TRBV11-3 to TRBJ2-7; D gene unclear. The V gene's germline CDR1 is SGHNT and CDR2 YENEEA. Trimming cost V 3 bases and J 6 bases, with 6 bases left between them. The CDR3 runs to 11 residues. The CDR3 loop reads CASSLVGEQYF. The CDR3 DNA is TGTGCCAGCAGCTTGGTCGGCGAGCAGTACTTC.

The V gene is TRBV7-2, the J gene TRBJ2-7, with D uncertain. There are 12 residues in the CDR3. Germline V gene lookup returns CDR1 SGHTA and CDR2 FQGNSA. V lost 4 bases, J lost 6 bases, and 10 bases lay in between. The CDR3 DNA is TGTGCCAGCAGCTCAAGGACCTTCGAGCAGTACTTC. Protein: CASSSRTFEQYF.

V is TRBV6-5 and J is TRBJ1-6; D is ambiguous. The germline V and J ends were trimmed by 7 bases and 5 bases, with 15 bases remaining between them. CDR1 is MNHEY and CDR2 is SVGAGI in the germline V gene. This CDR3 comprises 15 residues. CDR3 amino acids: CASIREVSHNSPLHF. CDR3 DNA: TGTGCCAGCATACGGGAGGTGAGTCATAATTCACCCCTCCACTTT.

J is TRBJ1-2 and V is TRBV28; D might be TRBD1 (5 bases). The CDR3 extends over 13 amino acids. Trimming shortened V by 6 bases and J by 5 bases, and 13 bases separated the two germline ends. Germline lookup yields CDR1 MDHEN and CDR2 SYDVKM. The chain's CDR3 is CASSLGGGYGYTF. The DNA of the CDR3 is TGTGCCAGCAGCCTCGGGGGAGGGTATGGCTACACCTTC.

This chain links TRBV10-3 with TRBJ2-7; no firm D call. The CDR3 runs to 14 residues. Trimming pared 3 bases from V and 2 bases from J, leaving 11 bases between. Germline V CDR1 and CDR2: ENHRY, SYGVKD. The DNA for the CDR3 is TGTGCCATCAGTGACATAAGGGTCGCCTACGAGCAGTACTTC. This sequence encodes CAISDIRVAYEQYF.

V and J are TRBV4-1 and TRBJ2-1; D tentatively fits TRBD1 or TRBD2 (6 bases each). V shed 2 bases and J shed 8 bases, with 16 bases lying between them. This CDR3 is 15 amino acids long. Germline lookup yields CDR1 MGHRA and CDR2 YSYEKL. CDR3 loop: CASSQSYTGRHEQFF. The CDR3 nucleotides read TGCGCCAGCAGCCAATCCTATACAGGGAGGCATGAGCAGTTCTTC.

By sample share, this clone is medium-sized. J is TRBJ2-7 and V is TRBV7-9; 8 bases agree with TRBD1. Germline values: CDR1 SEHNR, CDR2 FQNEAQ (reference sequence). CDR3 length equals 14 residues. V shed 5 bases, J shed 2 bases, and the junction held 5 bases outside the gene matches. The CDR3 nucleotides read TGTGCCAGCAGCAAGGGACAGGCTACCTACGAGCAGTACTTC. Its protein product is CASSKGQATYEQYF.

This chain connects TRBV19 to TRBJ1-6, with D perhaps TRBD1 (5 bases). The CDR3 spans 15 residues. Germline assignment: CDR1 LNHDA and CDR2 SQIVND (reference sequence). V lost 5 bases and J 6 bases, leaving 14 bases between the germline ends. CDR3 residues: CASSPGTLGNSPLHF. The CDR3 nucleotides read TGTGCCAGTAGTCCAGGGACCCTTGGTAATTCACCCCTCCACTTT.